One and the same sample provided the 23 T cell receptor beta chains below, sequenced in a study of shared clonotypes between healthy human individuals. Positively selected for CCR7, the CD45RO-negative cells used as naive CD8 cells excluded terminally differentiated effector memory CD45RA+ cells. The table came from immunoSEQ multiplex PCR; TCRdb's copy has only in-frame clones and leaves some out. The sample comprises about 2.1 million clones, just over 90% of which are singletons, and over 1.5% rests with the top ten. Sequenced input: naive CD8+ T cells from PBMCs. These receptors came from a young man in good health. Some clones in this sample may be carry-over from other donors' samples.

The chain employs TRBV5-8 and TRBJ1-1, with D uncertain. This CDR3 contains 16 residues. The germline gives CDR1 SGHTS, CDR2 YDEGEE. Trimming took off 7 bases at V and 0 bases at J, with 19 bases between the two ends. CDR3 protein: CASEFVGPPLNTEAFF. DNA for the CDR3: TGTGCCAGCGAGTTCGTGGGTCCCCCGTTGAACACTGAAGCTTTCTTT.

The chain joins TRBV28 to TRBJ1-1; D possibly corresponds to TRBD1 (5 bases). Deletions cut 5 bases from V and 1 base from J, with 11 bases between. This CDR3 comprises 14 residues. From germline, CDR1 is MDHEN and CDR2 SYDVKM. CDR3 in DNA: TGTGCCAGCAGTCATCAGGGCCAGAACACTGAAGCTTTCTTT. Protein: CASSHQGQNTEAFF.

The chain recombines TRBV5-6 with TRBJ1-3, with no clear D. The germline V and J ends were trimmed by 1 base and 0 bases, with 11 bases remaining between them. The CDR3 has 16 amino acids. Germline assignment: CDR1 SGHDT and CDR2 YYEEEE. The DNA for the CDR3 is TGTGCCAGCAGCTTGAGGACTGCCGACTCTGGAAACACCATATATTTT. Encoded protein: CASSLRTADSGNTIYF.

The rearrangement links TRBV9 to TRBJ2-3; D gene unclear. V gave up 1 base and J gave up 0 bases, with 12 bases separating them. The CDR3 is 16 residues long. Germline V gene sequence: CDR1 SGDLS, CDR2 YYNGEE. DNA of the CDR3: TGTGCCAGCAGCGTATCTGGCTTATCTAGCACAGATACGCAGTATTTT. It codes for CASSVSGLSSTDTQYF.

The chain has TRBV15 and TRBJ1-5, with no clear D. Germline CDR1 is LNHNV and CDR2 is YYDKDF (reference sequence). The CDR3 is made up of 15 amino acids. The ends were cut back, 8 bases at V and 1 base at J, with 15 bases in the middle. CDR3 sequence reads: CATANPSGSNQPQHF. For the CDR3, the DNA is TGTGCCACCGCCAACCCGTCGGGAAGCAATCAGCCCCAGCATTTT.

The chain couples TRBV14 to TRBJ1-5; a possible D gene is TRBD1 (5 bases). The CDR3 contains 17 residues. Germline CDR1 SGHDN, CDR2 FVKESK. Deletions cut 0 bases from V and 1 base from J, with 13 bases between. In DNA, the CDR3 is TGTGCCAGCAGCCAAGACGGGGGGGTTTTGAGCAATCAGCCCCAGCATTTT. Its translation: CASSQDGGVLSNQPQHF.

This chain uses TRBV14 with TRBJ2-7, with TRBD1 matching over 10 bases. Germline V gene lookup returns CDR1 SGHDN and CDR2 FVKESK. With 4 bases clipped from V and 2 bases from J, the junction kept 11 bases outside the gene matches. The CDR3 has 17 amino acids. The DNA of the CDR3 is TGTGCCAGCAGCCGCCCCAAGGGGACAGGGGCGGCCTACGAGCAGTACTTC. Encoded protein: CASSRPKGTGAAYEQYF.

The rearrangement uses TRBV28 and TRBJ1-1, with D unclear. This CDR3 has 14 amino acids. Trimming removed 1 base at V and 4 bases at J, with 10 bases between. Per the germline V gene, CDR1 is MDHEN and CDR2 is SYDVKM. In DNA, the CDR3 is TGTGCCAGCAGTTTATCGGACTCAGGCACTGAAGCTTTCTTT. Translation: CASSLSDSGTEAFF.

Only a few counts were recorded for this clone. At one end the junction does not follow the germline gene, possibly because of a read error. The same CDR3 also results from other DNA sequences found in this sample. This rearrangement joins TRBV7-9 to TRBJ1-5; D unclear. Per germline, CDR1 SEHNR and CDR2 FQNEAQ (reference sequence). The CDR3 runs to 12 residues. CDR3 in amino acids: CASSLSSQPQHF. CDR3 bases: TGTGCCAGCAGCTTAAGCAGTCAGCCCCAGCATTTT.

The chain carries TRBV2 and TRBJ2-7; D assignment may be TRBD1 or TRBD2 (6 bases each). This CDR3 contains 15 residues. V lost 3 bases and J 3 bases, leaving 15 bases between the germline ends. Germline CDR1 reads SNHLY; CDR2 reads FYNNEI. Here the CDR3 reads CASSEFRGHYYEQYF. CDR3 sequence (DNA): TGTGCCAGCAGTGAGTTTCGGGGGCACTACTACGAGCAGTACTTC.

The genes are TRBV5-1 and TRBJ2-7; 9 bases fit TRBD1. The CDR3 length is 16 residues. In germline, CDR1 is SGHRS, CDR2 YFSETQ. Trimming cost V 0 bases and J 2 bases; bases outside gene matches: 6. CDR3 nucleotides: TGCGCCAGCAGCTTGGAAAAACAGGGGGCGGCCTACGAGCAGTACTTC. Residues: CASSLEKQGAAYEQYF.

The CDR3 sequence is CASSPGTGNNQPQHF. CDR3 nucleotides: TGTGCCAGCAGCCCCGGGACAGGGAACAATCAGCCCCAGCATTTT. The chain joins TRBV7-9 to TRBJ1-5, with 9 bases aligning to TRBD1. Germline V lookup: CDR1 SEHNR, CDR2 FQNEAQ (reference sequence). After removal of 5 bases from V and 3 bases from J, the junction contained 5 bases not matched to a gene. The CDR3 loop spans 15 amino acids.

The chain uses TRBV11-2 and TRBJ1-2; TRBD1 is a possible D gene (5 bases). Trimming took off 5 bases at V and 3 bases at J, with 10 bases between the two ends. This CDR3 spans 13 amino acids. Germline V gives CDR1 SGHAT, CDR2 FQNNGV. CDR3 coding DNA: TGTGCCAGCAGCGTCGACAGAGACTATGGCTACACCTTC. Protein: CASSVDRDYGYTF.

The chain carries TRBV7-3 and TRBJ1-1; D uncertain. The CDR3 length is 13 residues. V lost 5 bases, J lost 2 bases, and 9 bases lay in between. Germline values: CDR1 SGHTA, CDR2 FQGTGA. CDR3 residues: CASSPHLNTEAFF. The CDR3 DNA reads as TGTGCCAGCAGCCCCCACCTAAACACTGAAGCTTTCTTT. The full variable domain, completed using reference TRBV7-3 and TRBJ1-1, is GAGVSQTPSNKVTEKGKYVELRCDPISGHTALYWYRQSLGQGPEFLIYFQGTGAADDSGLPNDRFFAVRPEGSVSTLKIQRTERGDSAVYLCASSPHLNTEAFFGQGTRLTVV.

This chain connects TRBV28 to TRBJ1-2, with TRBD1 as a possible D gene (6 bases). Trimming removed 11 bases at V and 8 bases at J, with 15 bases between. The CDR3 sequence is 11 residues long. Germline V CDR1 and CDR2: MDHEN, SYDVKM. CDR3 coding DNA: TGTGCCGGGATGACAGGAGGCGGCTACACCTTC. Protein product: CAGMTGGGYTF.

This chain joins TRBV28 and TRBJ1-2, with D hard to call. This CDR3 comprises 14 residues. Germline lookup yields CDR1 MDHEN and CDR2 SYDVKM. Deletions cut 6 bases from V and 3 bases from J, with 14 bases between. The CDR3, as DNA: TGTGCCAGCAGGCCGGCCAGAGAGGACTATGGCTACACCTTC. Amino acids: CASRPAREDYGYTF.

With respect to this clone: Other nucleotide sequences from this sample produce the same CDR3. CDR3 bases: TGCAGCGTTGCTACAGGGGGGCAGCCCCAGCATTTT. It yields the protein CSVATGGQPQHF. This chain joins TRBV29-1 and TRBJ1-5, with 8 nucleotides matching TRBD1. Germline loops: CDR1 SQVTM, CDR2 ANQGSEA. CDR3 length: 12 residues. Unmatched junction bases numbered 3, after V lost 4 bases and J lost 7 bases.

CDR3 region: CASTDHPGGGLEQFF. CDR3 DNA: TGTGCCAGCACCGATCACCCGGGAGGGGGTCTGGAGCAGTTCTTC. The chain recombines TRBV6-1 with TRBJ2-1; 8 nucleotides agree with TRBD2. Germline-derived CDR1 and CDR2 are MNHNS and SASEGT. The V gene end was trimmed by 7 bases and the J gene end by 10 bases; junction bases not matched to a gene: 15. The CDR3 runs 15 residues.

The chain joins TRBV29-1 to TRBJ2-7, with 10 bases that match TRBD1. CDR1 and CDR2 from the germline V gene are SQVTM and ANQGSEA. V shed 6 bases, J shed 5 bases, and the junction held 7 bases outside the gene matches. The CDR3 covers 13 residues. The CDR3 region is CSVPGTGVDEQYF. The CDR3 nucleotides are TGCAGCGTGCCCGGGACAGGGGTGGACGAGCAGTACTTC.

This chain joins TRBV13 and TRBJ2-2, with a possible D match to TRBD1 (6 bases). CDR3 size: 16 residues. The ends were cut back, 6 bases at V and 3 bases at J, with 17 bases in the middle. Germline-derived CDR1 and CDR2 are PRHDT and FYEKMQ (reference sequence). CDR3 in amino acids: CASSRLTGFDTGELFF. CDR3 coding DNA: TGTGCCAGCAGTCGACTTACAGGGTTCGACACCGGGGAGCTGTTTTTT. Drawing the rest from reference TRBV13 and TRBJ2-2, the complete variable domain is AAGVIQSPRHLIKEKRETATLKCYPIPRHDTVYWYQQGPGQDPQFLISFYEKMQSDKGSIPDRFSAQQFSDYHSELNMSSLELGDSALYFCASSRLTGFDTGELFFGEGSRLTVL.

Concerning this clone: The identical CDR3 is also encoded by other nucleotide sequences in the sample. The J gene is TRBJ2-7, the V gene TRBV29-1; 9 bases fit TRBD2. J was trimmed by 7 bases and V by 4 bases; bases with no gene match: 8. CDR3 length: 13 residues. Per the germline V gene, CDR1 is SQVTM and CDR2 is ANQGSEA. DNA for the CDR3: TGCAGCGTTGTAAGCGGGAGGTCGTATGAGCAGTACTTC. The encoded protein is CSVVSGRSYEQYF.

The chain joins TRBV11-1 to TRBJ2-1, with TRBD2 identical over 9 bases. Losses at the gene ends were 8 bases for V and 7 bases for J; bases not matched to a gene: 9. The CDR3 is 14 residues long. The V gene's germline CDR1 is SGHAT and CDR2 FQDESV (reference sequence). The CDR3 coding sequence is TGTGCCAGCGAAGGGACTAGCCCCCCGAATGAGCAGTTCTTC. Protein: CASEGTSPPNEQFF.

V is TRBV4-1 and J is TRBJ2-7; 13 nucleotides agree with TRBD2. CDR1 is MGHRA, CDR2 YSYEKL, per germline. Trimming cost V 0 bases and J 3 bases; bases outside gene matches: 14. This CDR3 is built from 20 residues. The CDR3 is CASSQDEIPGLAGSSYEQYF. The DNA of the CDR3 is TGCGCCAGCAGCCAAGATGAAATACCGGGACTAGCGGGATCTAGCTACGAGCAGTACTTC.